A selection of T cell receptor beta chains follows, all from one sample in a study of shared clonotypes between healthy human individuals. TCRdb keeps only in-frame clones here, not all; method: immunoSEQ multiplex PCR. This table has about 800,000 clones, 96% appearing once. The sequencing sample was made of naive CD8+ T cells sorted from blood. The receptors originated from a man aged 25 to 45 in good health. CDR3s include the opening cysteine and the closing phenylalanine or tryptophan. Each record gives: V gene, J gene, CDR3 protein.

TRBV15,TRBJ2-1,CATGREIYNEQFF
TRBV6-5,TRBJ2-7,CASSESSVGEQYF
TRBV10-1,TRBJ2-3,CASQEGTRLSDTQYF
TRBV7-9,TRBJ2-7,CASSLEGKGAPNYEQYF
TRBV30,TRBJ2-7,CAWRDRRTYEQYF
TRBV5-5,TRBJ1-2,CASSQGQGQFTF
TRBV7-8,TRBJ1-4,CASSSHRFATNEKLFF
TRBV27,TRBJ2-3,CASSPDRPSGSFTDTQYF
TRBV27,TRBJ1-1,CASSSGTNTEAFF
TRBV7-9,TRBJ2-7,CASSLVTREGLYEQYF
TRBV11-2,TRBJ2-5,CASSLVHASAQETQYF
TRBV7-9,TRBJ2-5,CASSLESGRSEETQYF
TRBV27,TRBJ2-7,CASSLSTSPYEQYF
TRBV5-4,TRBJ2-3,CASSATPFLVSTDTQYF
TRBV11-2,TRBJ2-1,CASSLEVSSYNEQFF
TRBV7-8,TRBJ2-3,CASSLYQGDGTDTQYF
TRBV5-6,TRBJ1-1,CASSLAAGDGTEAFF
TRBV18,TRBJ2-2,CASSPTPRDRISNTGELFF
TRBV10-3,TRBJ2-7,CAISVLAGVTEYEQYF
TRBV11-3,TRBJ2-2,CASSARGTSGRRTGELFF
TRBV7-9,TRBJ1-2,CASSRGDLLNGYTF
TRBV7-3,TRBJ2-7,CASSQTGTSTYEQYF
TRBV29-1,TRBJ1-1,CSVDPGVNTEAFF
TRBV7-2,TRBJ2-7,CASSSLAGVSREQYF
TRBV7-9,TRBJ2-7,CASSSGLAVYYEQYF
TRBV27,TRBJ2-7,CASSFERGPYEQYF
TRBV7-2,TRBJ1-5,CASSLADWTGSNQPQHF
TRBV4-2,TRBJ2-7,CASSQDRLAGSYEQYF
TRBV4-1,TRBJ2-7,CASSTHQGREQYF
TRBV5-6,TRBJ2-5,CASSHQGQETQYF
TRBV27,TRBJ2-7,CASSLRGGSYEQYF
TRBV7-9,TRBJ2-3,CASSQAIRGGTQYF
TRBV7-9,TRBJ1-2,CASSSGTGRPRGYTF
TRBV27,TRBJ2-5,CASSLSIQETQYF